Sequencing of this TCR beta chain was carried out in a study of blood T cells in healthy people across ages. Points from the study as a whole: Across the age range, TCR beta diversity per million T cells fell in a roughly linear way.

Notes on this clonotype: The target antigen is unknown.

Researchers isolated at least 6.5 million PBMCs per sample. No fewer than 5.5 micrograms of total RNA were isolated from every sample. CDR1 is DFQATT, CDR2 SNEGSKA, per germline (reference sequence). The length of the CDR3 is 14 residues. Using a J-beta primer mix together with a sample-barcoded 5' primer, a second PCR was run for roughly 6 to 11 cycles. Every single cDNA molecule received a tag from a template-switch adaptor with 12 random nucleotides. In TCRdb, the 5' RACE reads were re-called with MiXCR into one record per CDR3 protein. The data hold over 700,000 distinct CDR3 sequences, with around half observed a single time.

This TCR was recovered from an elderly man in good health. The gene calls are TRBV20-1 and TRBJ2-7, with no clear D. The end of the DNA is better explained by TRBJ2-5, so the J call may be wrong. The specimen sequenced was blood. The CDR3 reads CSARPLPGQETQYF. The CDR3 DNA follows: TGCAGTGCTCGACCACTCCCTGGGCAAGAGACCCAGTACTTC.